This T cell receptor (beta chain) was captured by sequencing in a study of cytomegalovirus exposure and HLA in healthy donors. It was with 60 Vbeta and 13 Jbeta primers that the PCR ran. Authors' analysis steps: In a later analysis, of 80 million to 90 million unique beta chains, 9 million to 11 million appeared in at least two donors. Data came from immunoSEQ multiplex PCR; TCRdb stores just in-frame clones and leaves some out. From that table come the V and J calls and clone size; the DNA was used to work out D and trimming. The sample contains some 130,000 clones, approximately 10% of which appear only once. The junction had 7 bases not matched to a gene; V was cut back by 3 bases and J by 4 bases. CDR1 SGHRS and CDR2 YFSETQ come from the germline V gene. There are 15 residues in the CDR3. This clone was observed many times. As yet, its antigen is unknown. Study outcomes and limitations: Clonal expansion was found to be greater in HLA-associated TCR beta chains than in equally common others in a later analysis. For presence/absence analyses, sequencing depth was assumed to be roughly uniform across donors. The study put some 160 TCR beta chains on its list as cytomegalovirus-associated.

This clonotype originated in a woman between 40 and 50 years old in good health and CMV-seropositive. Sample: PBMCs. V is TRBV5-1 and J is TRBJ2-7, with 10 bases fitting TRBD1. DNA of the CDR3: TGCGCCAGCAGCTCTACCGGGACAGGGGTATACGAGCAGTACTTC. Its protein product is CASSSTGTGVYEQYF.